This T cell receptor (beta chain) was sequenced in a study of blood T cell repertoires in COVID-19 (TCRdb year 2020). In the study overall: Samples covering the acute and convalescent phases of COVID-19 were provided by collaborators in the United States, Italy and Spain. The prospective study material was composed of cDNA or gDNA derived from T cells, B-cell-depleted T cells, or PBMCs. The dataset comprised deeply sampled blood TCRbeta repertoires from subjects exposed to, actively infected with, or recovered from COVID-19. The repertoires were made available in a free public database intended to serve as a resource for research on the immune response to SARS-CoV-2. The samples were drawn from the first 160 participants of the ongoing ImmuneRACE study and from more than 1,000 subjects provided by 6 global collaborators. Sample metadata almost always included a de-identified subject ID, COVID-19 status, age in years and sex. HLA class I and class II types, where available, came from metadata supplied by the sample provider rather than from assay-based typing. The full study reports these points: The amount of clinical and demographic metadata varied by source and participant and was provided uncurated.

Whole blood was collected in K2EDTA tubes by collaborating institutions according to the institutions' own protocols. For TCRbeta analysis, collaborators shipped samples as frozen whole blood, isolated PBMCs, or DNA extracted from either of those sample types. TCRbeta CDR3 regions were amplified from genomic DNA by means of the immunoSEQ Assay, a bias-controlled multiplex PCR. The authors' pipeline ran thus. The number of nucleated cells in each sample was estimated from the amplification of reference gene primers within the assay. To quantify the absolute abundance of each unique TCRbeta CDR3 rearrangement, sequence reads were collapsed and filtered. For each sample, productive Simpson clonality was calculated as the square root of Simpson's diversity index across productive rearrangements. TCRdb took over this immuneACCESS table, retaining in-frame rearrangements with V and J assigned. Such tables are incomplete; in checked studies, under half of the missing clones stem from an unresolved V gene, and the remainder is unexplained. The DNA gave D and trimming, while V, J and clone size come from that table. In this sample the table shows about 240,000 clones, 86% of which occur a single time. 6.2% of the sample rests with the top ten.

To note about this clone: The specificity of this receptor is unknown. Within one base of it there is no much larger clone, and no base qualities were kept.

From a lookup of the germline V gene, CDR1 and CDR2 are ENHRY and SYGVKD. Its CDR3 holds 15 amino acids, cysteine through phenylalanine. Only the CDR3 part of the read is kept: 45 bases, read in frame from the first base. From V the trimming removes 6 bases and from J it removes 5 bases, while the gene matches leave 6 bases of the junction unaccounted for. The sequenced material came from peripheral blood. Rearrangement joined TRBV10-3 to TRBJ2-2; the junction holds 10 bases that match TRBD1. The receptor's source is a man in his sixties with acute or convalescent COVID-19. The DNA sequence follows: TGTGCCATCAGCGACAGGGGGCAGAAGACCGGGGAGCTGTTTTTT. It codes for CAISDRGQKTGELFF.